The present entry profiles one T cell receptor beta chain with its context. V was pared by 6 bases and J by 6 bases, with 9 bases of the junction left unmatched. In germline, CDR1 is SQVTM, CDR2 ANQGSEA. This CDR3 comprises 14 residues. This specimen belongs to a study of cytomegalovirus exposure and HLA in healthy donors. The method was immunoSEQ multiplex PCR; TCRdb's version includes in-frame clones alone and lacks a portion of them. The repertoire includes roughly 130,000 clones, about 88% of them detected once, and about 1.4% sits in the top ten. Material for sequencing was PBMCs. The J gene is TRBJ2-1, the V gene TRBV29-1, with TRBD1 matching 9 bases. This sequence originates from a man aged 30-40 years in good health and CMV-seronegative. The CDR3 nucleotides are TGCAGCGTCCTGACAGGGGGGCCCTCCAATGAGCAGTTCTTC. Its protein product is CSVLTGGPSNEQFF.